This paragraph reports one T cell receptor beta chain. The source of the sample is a study of technical replicates of blood from several donors. This CDR3 has 14 amino acids. Germline V gene sequence: CDR1 KGHSH, CDR2 LQKENI. J gave up 4 bases and V 4 bases, and 6 bases lay outside the gene matches. Sequencing was performed with immunoSEQ multiplex PCR; in TCRdb, only in-frame clones are kept and a portion is missing. This sample yields around 50,000 clones, of which around 95% are seen a single time; about 0.37% belongs to the top ten. This clonotype was obtained from a human donor in good health. Sequences were obtained from T cells isolated from PBMCs. This chain joins TRBV18 and TRBJ1-1; 7 nucleotides match TRBD1. The CDR3 region is CASSLPYRGTEAFF. For the CDR3, the DNA is TGTGCCAGCTCACTGCCGTACAGGGGCACTGAAGCTTTCTTT.